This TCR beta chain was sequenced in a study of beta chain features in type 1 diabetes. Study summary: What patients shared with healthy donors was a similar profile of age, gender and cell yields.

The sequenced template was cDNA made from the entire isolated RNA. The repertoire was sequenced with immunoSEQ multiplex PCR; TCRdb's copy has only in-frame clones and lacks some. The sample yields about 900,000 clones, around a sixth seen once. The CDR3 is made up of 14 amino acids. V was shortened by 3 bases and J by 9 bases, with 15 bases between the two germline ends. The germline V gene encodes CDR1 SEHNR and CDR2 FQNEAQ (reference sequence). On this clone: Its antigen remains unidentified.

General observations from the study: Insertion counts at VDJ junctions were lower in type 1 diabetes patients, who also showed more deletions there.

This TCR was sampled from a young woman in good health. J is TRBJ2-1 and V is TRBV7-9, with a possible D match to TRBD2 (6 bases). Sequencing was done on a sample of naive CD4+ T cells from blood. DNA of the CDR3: TGTGCCAGCAGCTTTCTGACTAGTCCAAGTGAGCAGTTCTTC. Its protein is CASSFLTSPSEQFF. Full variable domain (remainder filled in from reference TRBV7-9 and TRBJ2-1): DTGVSQNPRHKITKRGQNVTFRCDPISEHNRLYWYRQTLGQGPEFLTYFQNEAQLEKSRLLSDRFSAERPKGSFSTLEIQRTEQGDSAMYLCASSFLTSPSEQFFGPGTRLTVL.